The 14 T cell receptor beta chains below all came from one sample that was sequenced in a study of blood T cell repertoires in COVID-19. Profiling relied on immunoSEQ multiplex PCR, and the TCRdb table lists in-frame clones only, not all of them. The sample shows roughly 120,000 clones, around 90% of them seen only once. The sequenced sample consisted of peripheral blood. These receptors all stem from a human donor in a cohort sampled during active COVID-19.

The CDR3 spells CASSRRDMETQYF. CDR3 coding DNA: TGTGCCAGCAGCCGTAGAGACATGGAGACCCAGTACTTC. This chain links TRBV28 with TRBJ2-5, with no clear D. The V gene lost 6 bases and the J gene lost 5 bases, with 13 bases spanning the gap. Germline V lookup: CDR1 MDHEN, CDR2 SYDVKM. This CDR3 region has 13 residues.

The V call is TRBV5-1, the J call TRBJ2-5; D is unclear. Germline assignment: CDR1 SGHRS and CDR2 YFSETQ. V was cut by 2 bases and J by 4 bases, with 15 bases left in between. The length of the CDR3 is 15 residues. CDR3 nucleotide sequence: TGCGCCAGCAGCTTTTCAGGTGATCGAGCAGAGACCCAGTACTTC. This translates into CASSFSGDRAETQYF. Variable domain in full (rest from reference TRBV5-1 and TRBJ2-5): KAGVTQTPRYLIKTRGQQVTLSCSPISGHRSVSWYQQTPGQGLQFLFEYFSETQRNKGNFPGRFSGRQFSNSRSEMNVSTLELGDSALYLCASSFSGDRAETQYFGPGTRLLVL.

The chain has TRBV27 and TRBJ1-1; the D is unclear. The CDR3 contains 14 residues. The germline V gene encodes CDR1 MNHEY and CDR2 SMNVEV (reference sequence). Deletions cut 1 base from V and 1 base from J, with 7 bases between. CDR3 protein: CASSLLQPNTEAFF. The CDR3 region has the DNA TGTGCCAGCAGTTTATTACAACCGAACACTGAAGCTTTCTTT.

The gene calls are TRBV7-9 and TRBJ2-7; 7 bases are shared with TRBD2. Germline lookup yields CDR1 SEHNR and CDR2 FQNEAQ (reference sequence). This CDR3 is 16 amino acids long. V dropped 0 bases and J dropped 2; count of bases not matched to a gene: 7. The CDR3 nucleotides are TGTGCCAGCAGCTTAGCCGAGGGAGGGGTTGCCTACGAGCAGTACTTC. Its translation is CASSLAEGGVAYEQYF.

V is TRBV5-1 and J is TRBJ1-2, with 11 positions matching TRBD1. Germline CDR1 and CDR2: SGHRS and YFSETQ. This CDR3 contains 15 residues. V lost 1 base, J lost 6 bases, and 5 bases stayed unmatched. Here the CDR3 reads CASSLQGQGEHGYTF. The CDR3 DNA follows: TGCGCCAGCAGCTTGCAGGGACAGGGGGAGCATGGCTACACCTTC.

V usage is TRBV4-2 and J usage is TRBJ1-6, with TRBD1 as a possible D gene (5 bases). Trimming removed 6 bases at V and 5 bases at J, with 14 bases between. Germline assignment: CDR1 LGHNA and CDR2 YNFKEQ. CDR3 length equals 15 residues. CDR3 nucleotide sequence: TGTGCCAGCAGTTCGGGGGAGACGGATAATTCACCCCTCCACTTT. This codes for CASSSGETDNSPLHF.

CDR3 bases: TGTGCCAGCAGCTTACCCGGGGTGGGTGAAAAACTGTTTTTT. Its translation is CASSLPGVGEKLFF. The chain has TRBV7-9 and TRBJ1-4, with no clear D. The CDR3 is 14 amino acids. From germline, CDR1 is SEHNR and CDR2 FQNEAQ (reference sequence). V shed 2 bases and J shed 7 bases, with 11 bases lying between them.

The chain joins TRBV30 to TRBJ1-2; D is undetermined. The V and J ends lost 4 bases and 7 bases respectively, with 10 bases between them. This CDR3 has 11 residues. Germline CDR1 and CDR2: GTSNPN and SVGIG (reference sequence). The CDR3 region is CAWTGAGGYTF. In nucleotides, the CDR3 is TGTGCCTGGACAGGTGCAGGTGGCTACACCTTC.

CDR3 residues: CASSLGQAPNYGYTF. The CDR3 bases are TGCGCCAGCAGCTTGGGACAGGCTCCTAACTATGGCTACACCTTC. The chain employs TRBV5-1 and TRBJ1-2; D is perhaps TRBD1 (6 bases). Trimming shortened V by 0 bases and J by 0 bases, and 9 bases separated the two germline ends. Germline V gives CDR1 SGHRS, CDR2 YFSETQ. This CDR3 has 15 amino acids.

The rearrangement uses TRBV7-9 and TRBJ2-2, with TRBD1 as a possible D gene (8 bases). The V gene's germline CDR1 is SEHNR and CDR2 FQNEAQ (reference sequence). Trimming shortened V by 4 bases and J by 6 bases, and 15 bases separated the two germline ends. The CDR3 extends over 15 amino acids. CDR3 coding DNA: TGTGCCAGCAGCTCATACAGGGGGAGGGCCGGGGAGCTGTTTTTT. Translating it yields CASSSYRGRAGELFF.

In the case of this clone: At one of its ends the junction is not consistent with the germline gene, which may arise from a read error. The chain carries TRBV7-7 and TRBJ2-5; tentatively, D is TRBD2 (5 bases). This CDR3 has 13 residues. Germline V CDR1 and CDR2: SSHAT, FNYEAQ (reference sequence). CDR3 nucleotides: TGTGCTAGCAGCTTGGAGCGGCCAGAGACCCAGTACTTC. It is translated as CASSLERPETQYF.

CDR3 region: CASSQGTGGGNQPQHF. The CDR3 coding sequence is TGCGCCAGCAGCCAGGGGACAGGGGGCGGCAATCAGCCCCAGCATTTT. V gene TRBV4-1 combines with J gene TRBJ1-5, with 12 bases that match TRBD1. V gave up 3 bases and J gave up 2 bases; unmatched junction bases: 2. The CDR3 runs to 16 residues. CDR1 and CDR2 (germline): MGHRA, YSYEKL.

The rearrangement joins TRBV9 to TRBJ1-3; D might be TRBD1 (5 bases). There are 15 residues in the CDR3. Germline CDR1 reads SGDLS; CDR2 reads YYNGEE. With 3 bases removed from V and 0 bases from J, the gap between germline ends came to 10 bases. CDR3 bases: TGTGCCAGCAGCGGCAGGGCCTTCTCTGGAAACACCATATATTTT. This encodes CASSGRAFSGNTIYF. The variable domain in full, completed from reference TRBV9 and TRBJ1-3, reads DSGVTQTPKHLITATGQRVTLRCSPRSGDLSVYWYQQSLDQGLQFLIQYYNGEERAKGNILERFSAQQFPDLHSELNLSSLELGDSALYFCASSGRAFSGNTIYFGEGSWLTVV.

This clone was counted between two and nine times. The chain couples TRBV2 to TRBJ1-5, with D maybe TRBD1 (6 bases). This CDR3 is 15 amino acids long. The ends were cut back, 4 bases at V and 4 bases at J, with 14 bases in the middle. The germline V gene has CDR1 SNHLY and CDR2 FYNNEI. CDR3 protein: CASSGGQAKNQPQHF. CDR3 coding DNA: TGTGCCAGCAGTGGGGGGCAGGCGAAGAATCAGCCCCAGCATTTT.